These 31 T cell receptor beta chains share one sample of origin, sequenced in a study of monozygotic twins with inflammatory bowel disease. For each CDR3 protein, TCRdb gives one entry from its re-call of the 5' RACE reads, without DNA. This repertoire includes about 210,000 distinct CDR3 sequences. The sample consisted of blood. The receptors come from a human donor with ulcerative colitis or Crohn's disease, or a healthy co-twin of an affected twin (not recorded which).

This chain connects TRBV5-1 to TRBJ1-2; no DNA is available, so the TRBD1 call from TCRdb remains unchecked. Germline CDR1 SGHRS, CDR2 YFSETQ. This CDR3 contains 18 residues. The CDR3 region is CASSPWKPQAEWHYGYTF.

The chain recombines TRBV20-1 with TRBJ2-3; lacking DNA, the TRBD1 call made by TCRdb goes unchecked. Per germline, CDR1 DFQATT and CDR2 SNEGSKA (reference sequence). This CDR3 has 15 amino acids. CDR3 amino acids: CSASNPGERTDTQYF.

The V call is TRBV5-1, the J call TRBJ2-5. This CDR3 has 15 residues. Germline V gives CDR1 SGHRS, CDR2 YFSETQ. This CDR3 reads CASSSGRTSTETQYF.

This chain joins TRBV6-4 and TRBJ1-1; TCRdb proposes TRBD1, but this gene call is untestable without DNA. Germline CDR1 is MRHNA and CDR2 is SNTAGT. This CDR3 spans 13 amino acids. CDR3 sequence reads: CASSDRGNTEAFF.

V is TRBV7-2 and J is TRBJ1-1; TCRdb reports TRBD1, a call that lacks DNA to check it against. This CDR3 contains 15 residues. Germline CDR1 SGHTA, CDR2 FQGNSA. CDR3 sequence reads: CASSPGGGLRTEAFF. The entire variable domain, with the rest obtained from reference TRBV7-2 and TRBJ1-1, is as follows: GAGVSQSPSNKVTEKGKDVELRCDPISGHTALYWYRQSLGQGLEFLIYFQGNSAPDKSGLPSDRFSAERTGGSVSTLTIQRTQQEDSAVYLCASSPGGGLRTEAFFGQGTRLTVV.

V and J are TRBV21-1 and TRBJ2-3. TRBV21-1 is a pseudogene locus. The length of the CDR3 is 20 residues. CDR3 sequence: CASSNRELKGIREVEDTQYF.

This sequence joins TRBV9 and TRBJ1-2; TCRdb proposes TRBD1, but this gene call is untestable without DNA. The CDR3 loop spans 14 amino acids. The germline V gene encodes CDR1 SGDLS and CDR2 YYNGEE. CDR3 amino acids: CASSVSGQGGSYTF.

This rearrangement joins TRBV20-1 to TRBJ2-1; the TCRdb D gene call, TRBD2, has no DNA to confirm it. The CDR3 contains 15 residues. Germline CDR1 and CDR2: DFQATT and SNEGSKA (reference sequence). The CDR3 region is CSGTSGGSVWNEQFF.

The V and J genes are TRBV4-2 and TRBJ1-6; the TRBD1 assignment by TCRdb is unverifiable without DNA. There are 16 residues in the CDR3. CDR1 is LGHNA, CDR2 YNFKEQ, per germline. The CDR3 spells CASSQERAGGGSPLHF.

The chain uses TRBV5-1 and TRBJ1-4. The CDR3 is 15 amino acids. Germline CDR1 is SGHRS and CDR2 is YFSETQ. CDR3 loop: CATSSDREANEKLFF.

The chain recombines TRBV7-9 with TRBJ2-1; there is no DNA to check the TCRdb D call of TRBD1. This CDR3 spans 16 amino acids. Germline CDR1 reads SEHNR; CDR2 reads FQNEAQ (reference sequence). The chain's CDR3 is CASSFHGSPVYNEQFF.

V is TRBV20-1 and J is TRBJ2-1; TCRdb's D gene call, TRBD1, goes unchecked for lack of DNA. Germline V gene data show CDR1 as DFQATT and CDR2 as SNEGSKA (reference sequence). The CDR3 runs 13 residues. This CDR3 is CSLWGGNYNEQFF.

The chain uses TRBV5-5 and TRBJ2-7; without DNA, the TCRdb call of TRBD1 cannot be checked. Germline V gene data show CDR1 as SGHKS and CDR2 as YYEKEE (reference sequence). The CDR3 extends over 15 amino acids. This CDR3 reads CASRSGGQGFYEQYF.

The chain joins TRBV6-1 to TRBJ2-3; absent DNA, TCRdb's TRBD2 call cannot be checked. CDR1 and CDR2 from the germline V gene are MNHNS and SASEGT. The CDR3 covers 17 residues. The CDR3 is CASSEASGSGGAGTQYF.

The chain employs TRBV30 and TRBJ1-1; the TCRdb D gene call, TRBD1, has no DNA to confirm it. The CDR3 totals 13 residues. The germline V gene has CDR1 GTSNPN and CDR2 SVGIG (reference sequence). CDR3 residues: CAWTQTRGTEAFF.

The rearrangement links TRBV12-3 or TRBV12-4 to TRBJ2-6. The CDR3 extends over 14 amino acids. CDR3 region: CASSLISGANVLTF.

The CDR3 here is CASSPPAGVPEAFF. This chain joins TRBV18 and TRBJ1-1. CDR3 length: 14 amino acids. Per the germline V gene, CDR1 is KGHSH and CDR2 is LQKENI.

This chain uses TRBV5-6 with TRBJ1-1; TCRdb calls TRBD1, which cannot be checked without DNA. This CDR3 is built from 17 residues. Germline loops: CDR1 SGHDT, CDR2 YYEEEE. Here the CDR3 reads CASSPWDRGYLNTEAFF.

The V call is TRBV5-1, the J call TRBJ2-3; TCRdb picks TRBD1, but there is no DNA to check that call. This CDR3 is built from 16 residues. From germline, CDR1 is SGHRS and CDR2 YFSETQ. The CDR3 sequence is CASSQYRAVGPDTQYF.

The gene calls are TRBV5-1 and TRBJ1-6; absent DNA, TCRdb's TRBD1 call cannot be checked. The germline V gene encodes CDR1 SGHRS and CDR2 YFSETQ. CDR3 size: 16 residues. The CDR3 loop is CASTVDPFAGFSPLHF.

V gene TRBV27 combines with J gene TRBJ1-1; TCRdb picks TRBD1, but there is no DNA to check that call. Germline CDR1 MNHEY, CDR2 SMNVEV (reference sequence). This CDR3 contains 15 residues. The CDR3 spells CASSFRRGSYTEAFF.

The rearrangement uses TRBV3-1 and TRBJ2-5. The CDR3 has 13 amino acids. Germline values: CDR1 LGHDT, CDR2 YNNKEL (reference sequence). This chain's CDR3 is CASSDSDQETQYF.

CDR3 amino acids: CASSSQGAGTDTQYF. The genes are TRBV12-3 or TRBV12-4 and TRBJ2-3; with no DNA, the TCRdb D assignment of TRBD1 cannot be verified. The CDR3 runs 15 residues.

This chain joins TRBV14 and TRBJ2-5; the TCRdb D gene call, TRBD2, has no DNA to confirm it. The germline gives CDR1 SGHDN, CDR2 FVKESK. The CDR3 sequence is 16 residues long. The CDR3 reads CASSHAGLGRGSTQYF.

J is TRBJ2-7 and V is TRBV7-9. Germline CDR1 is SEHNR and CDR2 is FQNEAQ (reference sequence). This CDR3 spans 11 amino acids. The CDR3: CASSSYYEQYF.

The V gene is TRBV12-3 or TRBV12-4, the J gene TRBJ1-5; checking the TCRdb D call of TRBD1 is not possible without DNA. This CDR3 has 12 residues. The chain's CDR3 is CASSRGGQPQHF.

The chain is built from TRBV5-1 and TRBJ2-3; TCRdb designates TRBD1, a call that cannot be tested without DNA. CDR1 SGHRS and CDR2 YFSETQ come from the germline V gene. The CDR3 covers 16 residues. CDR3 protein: CASSLGSSPLTDTQYF.

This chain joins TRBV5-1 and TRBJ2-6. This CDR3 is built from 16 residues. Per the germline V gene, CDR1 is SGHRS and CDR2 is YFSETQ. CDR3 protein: CASSQSLRSGANVLTF.

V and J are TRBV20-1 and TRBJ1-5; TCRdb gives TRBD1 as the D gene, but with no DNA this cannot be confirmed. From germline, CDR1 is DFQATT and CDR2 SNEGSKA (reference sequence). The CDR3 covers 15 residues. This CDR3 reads CSARVSAGFNQPQHF.

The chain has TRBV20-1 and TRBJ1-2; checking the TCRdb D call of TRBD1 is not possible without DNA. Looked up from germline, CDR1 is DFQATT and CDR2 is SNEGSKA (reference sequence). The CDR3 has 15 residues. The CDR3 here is CSARAEAAPNYGYTF.

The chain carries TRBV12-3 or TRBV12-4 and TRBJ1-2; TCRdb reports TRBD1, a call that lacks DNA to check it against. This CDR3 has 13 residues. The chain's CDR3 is CASSFGDRYGYTF.